This entry concerns a single T cell receptor beta chain. Germline values: CDR1 LGHDT, CDR2 YNNKEL (reference sequence). The length of the CDR3 is 19 residues. Trimming removed 2 bases from V and 3 bases from J; junction bases left unmatched: 7. In the source study's methods: Amplified reference gene primers provided the basis for estimating nucleated cell counts. The data were produced by immunoSEQ multiplex PCR, yet TCRdb's version contains in-frame clones alone and is incomplete. For V, J and clone size, that table is used; D and trimming come from the DNA. The data show a few hundred thousand clones, about 87% seen once. Seattle's enrolled individuals joined amid active infection and were then monitored longitudinally. This sample is drawn from a study of blood T cell repertoires in COVID-19. Across the whole study: The United States, Italy and Spain were the sources of the acute and convalescent COVID-19 samples. Sample material is recorded as cDNA or gDNA derived from T cells, B-cell-depleted T cells, or PBMCs.

The sample consisted of peripheral blood. The receptor comes from a woman in her 50s with COVID-19, enrolled during active disease. The J gene is TRBJ2-2, the V gene TRBV3-1 (or the pseudogene TRBV3-2), with 15 nucleotides matching TRBD2. CDR3 coding DNA: TGTGCCAGCAGCCAAAAACGGACTAGCGGGAGGGCCTACACCGGGGAGCTGTTTTTT. Amino acids: CASSQKRTSGRAYTGELFF.